One sample yielded the 16 T cell receptor beta chains listed below, sequenced in a study of shared clonotypes between healthy human individuals. Using immunoSEQ multiplex PCR, the repertoire was profiled, and TCRdb retains in-frame clones only, with some absent. The sample has roughly 170,000 clones; 66% are singletons. Sequenced sample: memory CD4+ T cells sorted from blood. Subset in this sample: CD45RA-negative fraction. These receptors all stem from a man younger than 40 in good health.

The V gene is TRBV13, the J gene TRBJ1-2; D gene unclear. Germline V gives CDR1 PRHDT, CDR2 FYEKMQ (reference sequence). This CDR3 contains 14 residues. The V end was cut by 3 bases, the J end by 1 base, with 9 bases between. The CDR3: CASSFQASNYGYTF. DNA for the CDR3: TGTGCCAGCAGCTTTCAGGCGAGTAACTATGGCTACACCTTC. The entire variable domain, with the rest obtained from reference TRBV13 and TRBJ1-2, is as follows: AAGVIQSPRHLIKEKRETATLKCYPIPRHDTVYWYQQGPGQDPQFLISFYEKMQSDKGSIPDRFSAQQFSDYHSELNMSSLELGDSALYFCASSFQASNYGYTFGSGTRLTVV.

This chain uses TRBV29-1 with TRBJ2-3; perhaps TRBD2 as D (5 bases). Trimming took off 4 bases at V and 0 bases at J, with 8 bases between the two ends. The CDR3 is made up of 13 amino acids. The germline gives CDR1 SQVTM, CDR2 ANQGSEA. CDR3 DNA: TGCAGCGTTGCACCGGGGAGCACAGATACGCAGTATTTT. This translates into CSVAPGSTDTQYF.

The V and J genes are TRBV18 and TRBJ2-2; D perhaps matches TRBD2 (6 bases). Trimming cost V 3 bases and J 2 bases, with 13 bases left between them. Germline V CDR1 and CDR2: KGHSH, LQKENI. The CDR3 extends over 16 amino acids. CDR3 sequence: CASSPKTGSNTGELFF. CDR3 nucleotide sequence: TGTGCCAGCTCACCGAAAACCGGGAGTAACACCGGGGAGCTGTTTTTT.

This clone appeared a few times. The V gene is TRBV11-2, the J gene TRBJ2-1; D unresolved. The CDR3 has 13 residues. V was cut by 0 bases and J by 11 bases, with 11 bases left in between. Germline-derived CDR1 and CDR2 are SGHAT and FQNNGV. CDR3 DNA sequence: TGTGCCAGCAGCTTAGAGGCCGCTACAAAGCAGTTCTTC. Residues: CASSLEAATKQFF.

This clone has only a few counts. V and J are TRBV14 and TRBJ2-7, with 8 nucleotides matching TRBD2. V shed 4 bases and J 5 bases; nucleotides not matched to a gene: 13. The CDR3 covers 16 residues. CDR1 is SGHDN, CDR2 FVKESK, per germline. CDR3 amino acids: CASSLLGAGGSHEQYF. The CDR3 DNA is TGTGCCAGCAGCCTATTGGGGGCGGGAGGATCCCACGAGCAGTACTTC.

The chain recombines TRBV11-3 with TRBJ2-7; 9 positions match TRBD1. Germline CDR1 and CDR2: SGHNT and YENEEA. The CDR3 spans 14 residues. The J segment lost 10 bases and the V segment lost 6 bases, leaving 13 bases of the junction unmatched. The CDR3 region is CASSLQGAVSEQYF. DNA for the CDR3: TGTGCCAGCAGTTTACAGGGGGCCGTTTCGGAACAGTACTTC.

The chain has TRBV5-5 and TRBJ2-1; TRBD2 aligns across 7 bases. Germline values: CDR1 SGHKS, CDR2 YYEKEE (reference sequence). Losses at the gene ends were 4 bases for V and 3 bases for J; bases not matched to a gene: 4. This CDR3 region has 14 residues. This CDR3 reads CASSASGRYNEQFF. The CDR3 DNA reads as TGTGCCAGCAGCGCTAGCGGCCGCTACAATGAGCAGTTCTTC.

This clone was observed a handful of times. This chain joins TRBV5-1 and TRBJ1-2, with a possible D match to TRBD1 (6 bases). V lost 4 bases and J 6 bases, leaving 22 bases between the germline ends. The CDR3 consists of 16 residues. Germline loops: CDR1 SGHRS, CDR2 YFSETQ. CDR3 sequence: CASSRWTDPPVDGYTF. CDR3 nucleotides: TGCGCCAGCAGCCGCTGGACAGATCCCCCTGTGGATGGCTACACCTTC.

This rearrangement joins TRBV5-1 to TRBJ2-1; 7 positions match TRBD2. The ends lost 7 bases at V and 6 bases at J; junction bases unmatched: 7. Germline V gene lookup returns CDR1 SGHRS and CDR2 YFSETQ. The CDR3 spans 13 residues. The CDR3 region has the DNA TGCGCCAGCCTTGGGGACTACCTCAATGAGCAGTTCTTC. Amino acid sequence: CASLGDYLNEQFF.

V usage is TRBV20-1 and J usage is TRBJ2-3, with D unresolved. The V and J ends lost 7 bases and 1 base respectively, with 6 bases between them. The CDR3 runs 11 residues. Germline CDR1 reads DFQATT; CDR2 reads SNEGSKA (reference sequence). The CDR3 spells CSGAGTDTQYF. CDR3 DNA: TGCAGTGGGGCCGGCACAGATACGCAGTATTTT.

The gene calls are TRBV30 and TRBJ2-3; tentative D call: TRBD2 (6 bases). Germline V CDR1 and CDR2: GTSNPN, SVGIG (reference sequence). V lost 3 bases and J lost 5, with 15 bases in between. The CDR3 has 14 amino acids. CDR3 amino acids: CAWSGLTGEDTQYF. The CDR3 DNA sequence: TGTGCCTGGAGCGGCCTCACGGGGGAAGATACGCAGTATTTT. The variable domain in full, completed from reference TRBV30 and TRBJ2-3, reads SQTIHQWPATLVQPVGSPLSLECTVEGTSNPNLYWYRQAAGRGLQLLFYSVGIGQISSEVPQNLSASRPQDRQFILSSKKLLLSDSGFYLCAWSGLTGEDTQYFGPGTRLTVL.

The rearrangement joins TRBV7-2 to TRBJ2-5; TRBD2 matches 9 bases. V dropped 4 bases and J dropped 2; count of bases not matched to a gene: 8. Per germline, CDR1 SGHTA and CDR2 FQGNSA. The CDR3 totals 16 residues. The CDR3 region has the DNA TGTGCCAGCAGCTCGGCAGCGGGAGGACGGCAAGAGACCCAGTACTTC. Encoded protein: CASSSAAGGRQETQYF.

The rearrangement uses TRBV6-1 and TRBJ1-5; TRBD1 matches 8 bases. There are 13 residues in the CDR3. The germline V gene encodes CDR1 MNHNS and CDR2 SASEGT. V was clipped by 6 bases and J by 5 bases; unmatched bases: 3. The CDR3 nucleotides are TGTGCCAGCAGCCAGACAGGGGATCAGCCCCAGCATTTT. Protein: CASSQTGDQPQHF.

J is TRBJ2-1 and V is TRBV6-1; D not certain. This CDR3 region has 11 residues. The germline CDR1 and CDR2 sequences are MNHNS and SASEGT. V dropped 4 bases and J dropped 8 bases, with 6 bases sitting between them. In DNA, the CDR3 is TGTGCCAGCAGTGCTGGTTATGAGCAGTTCTTC. This codes for CASSAGYEQFF.

The CDR3 DNA follows: TGTGCCAGAACACACACCCGTTCAAGTCTCACCCGCCGATCCGGAGACTCCTACGAGCAGTACTTC. This gives the protein CARTHTRSSLTRRSGDSYEQYF. The V and J genes are TRBV19 and TRBJ2-7; D is ambiguous. Germline loops: CDR1 LNHDA, CDR2 SQIVND (reference sequence). V was trimmed by 9 bases and J by 0 bases, leaving 39 bases between them. The CDR3 has 22 amino acids. The complete variable domain, with remaining parts taken from reference TRBV19 and TRBJ2-7, reads DGGITQSPKYLFRKEGQNVTLSCEQNLNHDAMYWYRQDPGQGLRLIYYSQIVNDFQKGDIAEGYSVSREKKESFPLTVTSAQKNPTAFYLCARTHTRSSLTRRSGDSYEQYFGPGTRLTVT.

The chain employs TRBV10-2 and TRBJ1-5, with D uncertain. Germline V gives CDR1 WSHSY, CDR2 SAAADI. Trimming cost V 6 bases and J 0 bases, with 6 bases left between them. The CDR3 loop spans 13 amino acids. The CDR3 DNA follows: TGCGCCAGCAGCGGAGGTAGCAATCAGCCCCAGCATTTT. Amino acid sequence: CASSGGSNQPQHF.